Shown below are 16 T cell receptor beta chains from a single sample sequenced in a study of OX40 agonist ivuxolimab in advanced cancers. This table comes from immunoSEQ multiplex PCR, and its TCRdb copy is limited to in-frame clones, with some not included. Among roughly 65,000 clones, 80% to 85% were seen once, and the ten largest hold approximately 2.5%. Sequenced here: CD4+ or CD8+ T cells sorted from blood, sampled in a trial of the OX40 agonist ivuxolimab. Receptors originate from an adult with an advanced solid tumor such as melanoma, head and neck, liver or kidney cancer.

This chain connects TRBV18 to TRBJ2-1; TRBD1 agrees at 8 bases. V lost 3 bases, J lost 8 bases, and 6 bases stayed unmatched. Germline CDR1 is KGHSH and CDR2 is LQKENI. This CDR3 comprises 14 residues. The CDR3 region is CASSPGLQGDEQFF. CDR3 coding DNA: TGTGCCAGCTCACCCGGTCTACAGGGGGATGAGCAGTTCTTC.

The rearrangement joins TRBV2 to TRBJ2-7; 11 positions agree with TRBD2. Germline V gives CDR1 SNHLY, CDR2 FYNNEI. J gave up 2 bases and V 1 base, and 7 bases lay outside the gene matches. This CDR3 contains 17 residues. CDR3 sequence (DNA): TGTGCCAGCAGTGAAGAAAGAATAGCGGGGGGGACCTACGAGCAGTACTTC. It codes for CASSEERIAGGTYEQYF.

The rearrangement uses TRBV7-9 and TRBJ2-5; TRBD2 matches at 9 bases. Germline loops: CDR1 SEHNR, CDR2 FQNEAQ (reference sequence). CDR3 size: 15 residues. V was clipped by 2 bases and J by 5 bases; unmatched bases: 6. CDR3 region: CASSLISGSGETQYF. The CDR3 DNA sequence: TGTGCCAGCAGCTTAATTAGCGGGAGTGGCGAGACCCAGTACTTC.

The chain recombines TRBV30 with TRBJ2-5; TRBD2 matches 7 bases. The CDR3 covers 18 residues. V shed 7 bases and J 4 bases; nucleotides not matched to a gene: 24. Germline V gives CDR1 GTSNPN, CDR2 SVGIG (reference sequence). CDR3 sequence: CAFTRKGPGAGYGETQYF. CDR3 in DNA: TGTGCCTTCACCCGAAAGGGGCCGGGAGCGGGATATGGAGAGACCCAGTACTTC. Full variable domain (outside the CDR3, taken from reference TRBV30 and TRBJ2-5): SQTIHQWPATLVQPVGSPLSLECTVEGTSNPNLYWYRQAAGRGLQLLFYSVGIGQISSEVPQNLSASRPQDRQFILSSKKLLLSDSGFYLCAFTRKGPGAGYGETQYFGPGTRLLVL.

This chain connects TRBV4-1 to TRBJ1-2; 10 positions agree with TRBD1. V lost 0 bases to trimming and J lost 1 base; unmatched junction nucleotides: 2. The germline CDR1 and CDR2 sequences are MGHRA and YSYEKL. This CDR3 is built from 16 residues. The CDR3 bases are TGCGCCAGCAGCCAAGATCGGACAGGGGGTAACTATGGCTACACCTTC. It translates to CASSQDRTGGNYGYTF.

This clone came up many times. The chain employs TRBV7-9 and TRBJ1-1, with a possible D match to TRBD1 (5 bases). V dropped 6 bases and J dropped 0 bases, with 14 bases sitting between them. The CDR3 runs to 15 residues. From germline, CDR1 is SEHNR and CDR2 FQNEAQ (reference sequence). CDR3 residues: CASRRQSLMNTEAFF. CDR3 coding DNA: TGTGCCAGCAGACGACAGTCACTTATGAACACTGAAGCTTTCTTT.

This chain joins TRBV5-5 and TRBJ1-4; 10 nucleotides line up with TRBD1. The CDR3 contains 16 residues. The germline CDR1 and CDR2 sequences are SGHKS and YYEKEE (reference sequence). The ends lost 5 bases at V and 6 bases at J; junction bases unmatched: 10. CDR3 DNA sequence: TGTGCCAGCAGTAGCCCGGACAGGGGGAGAGATGAAAAACTGTTTTTT. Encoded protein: CASSSPDRGRDEKLFF.

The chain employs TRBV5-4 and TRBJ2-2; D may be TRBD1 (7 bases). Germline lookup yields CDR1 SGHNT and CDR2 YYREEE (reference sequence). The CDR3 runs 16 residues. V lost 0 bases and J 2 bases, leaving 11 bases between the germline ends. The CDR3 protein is CASSLGGTANTGELFF. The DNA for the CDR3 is TGTGCCAGCAGCTTGGGCGGGACAGCTAACACCGGGGAGCTGTTTTTT.

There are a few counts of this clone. The CDR3 loop reads CASSQVHGSSYGYTF. For the CDR3, the DNA is TGCGCCAGCAGCCAAGTCCACGGATCCTCCTATGGCTACACCTTC. This sequence joins TRBV4-1 and TRBJ1-2; D remains ambiguous. V shed 1 base and J shed 4 bases, with 13 bases lying between them. Germline values: CDR1 MGHRA, CDR2 YSYEKL. This CDR3 spans 15 amino acids.

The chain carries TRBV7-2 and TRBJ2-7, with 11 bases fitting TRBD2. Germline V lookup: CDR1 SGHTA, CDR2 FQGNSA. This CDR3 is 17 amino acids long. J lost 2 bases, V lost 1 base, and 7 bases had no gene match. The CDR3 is CASSLGGTSGSPYEQYF. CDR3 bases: TGTGCCAGCAGCTTAGGGGGGACTAGCGGATCGCCCTACGAGCAGTACTTC.

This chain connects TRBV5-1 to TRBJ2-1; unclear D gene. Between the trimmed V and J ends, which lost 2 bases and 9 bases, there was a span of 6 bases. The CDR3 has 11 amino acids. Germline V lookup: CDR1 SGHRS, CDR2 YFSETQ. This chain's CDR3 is CASSFGREQFF. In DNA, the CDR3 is TGCGCCAGCAGCTTCGGACGTGAGCAGTTCTTC.

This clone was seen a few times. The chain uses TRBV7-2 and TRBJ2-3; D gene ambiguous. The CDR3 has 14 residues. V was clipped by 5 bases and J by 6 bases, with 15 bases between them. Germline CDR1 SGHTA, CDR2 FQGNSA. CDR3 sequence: CASSPLWSPDTQYF. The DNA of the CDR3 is TGTGCCAGCAGCCCGCTCTGGTCACCCGATACGCAGTATTTT.

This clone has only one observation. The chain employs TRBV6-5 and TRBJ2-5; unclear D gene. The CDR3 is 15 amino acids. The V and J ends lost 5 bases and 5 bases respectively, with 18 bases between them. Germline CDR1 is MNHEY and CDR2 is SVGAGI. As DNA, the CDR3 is TGTGCCAGCAGTCCCTATGGATGGGCGGAGGAGACCCAGTACTTC. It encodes CASSPYGWAEETQYF.

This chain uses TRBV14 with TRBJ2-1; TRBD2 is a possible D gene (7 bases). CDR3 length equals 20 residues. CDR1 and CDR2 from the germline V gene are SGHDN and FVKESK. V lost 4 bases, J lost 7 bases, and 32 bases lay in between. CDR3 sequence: CASSPQLGGRKGGSINEQFF. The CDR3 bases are TGTGCCAGCAGCCCACAATTAGGGGGTAGAAAGGGCGGGAGTATTAATGAGCAGTTCTTC.

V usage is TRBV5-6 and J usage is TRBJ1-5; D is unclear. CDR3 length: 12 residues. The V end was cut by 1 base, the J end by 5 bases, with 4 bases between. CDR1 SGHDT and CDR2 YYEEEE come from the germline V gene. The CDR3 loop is CASSLRDQPQHF. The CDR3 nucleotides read TGTGCCAGCAGCTTGAGGGATCAGCCCCAGCATTTT.

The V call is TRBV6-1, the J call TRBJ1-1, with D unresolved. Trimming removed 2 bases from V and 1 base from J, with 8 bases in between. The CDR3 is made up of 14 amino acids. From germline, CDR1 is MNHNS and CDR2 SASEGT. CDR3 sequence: CASSESRGNTEAFF. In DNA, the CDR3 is TGTGCCAGCAGTGAATCGCGGGGGAACACTGAAGCTTTCTTT.